This T cell receptor beta chain came from a study of T cells in localized non-small cell lung cancer. Study conclusions and caveats: Uninvolved neighboring lung showed the greatest T cell clonality, exceeding tumor.

The CDR3 totals 17 residues. V dropped 4 bases and J dropped 0; count of bases not matched to a gene: 9. CDR1 SGHVS and CDR2 FNYEAQ come from the germline V gene. Concerning this clone itself: Its target is unknown.

TCRdb's copy holds only in-frame clones and misses some; the assay was immunoSEQ multiplex PCR. The table includes approximately 150,000 clones, more than 70% detected once. The chain carries TRBV7-6 and TRBJ2-1, with 7 nucleotides matching TRBD2. The sequences come from peripheral blood, collected before any cancer treatment. The clonotype was recovered from a female donor at least 60 years old with stage I lung adenocarcinoma. The CDR3 loop is CASSSFTAGSSYNEQFF. CDR3 DNA sequence: TGTGCCAGCAGCTCATTTACAGCGGGAAGCTCCTACAATGAGCAGTTCTTC.